Following are 25 T cell receptor beta chains from one sample sequenced in a study of metastatic and nonmetastatic thyroid tumors. Until they underwent thyroid surgery, no patient had received any treatment. TCRdb reassembled clones from the PCR reads with MiXCR. The profile shows roughly 20,000 clones, under 35% of them singletons. The specimen sequenced was blood. The source of these receptors is a female donor with papillary thyroid cancer or a benign thyroid nodule (not recorded which). Some clones in this sample may be carry-over from other donors' samples.

This clone was seen at least ten times. This may stem from a read error, because a much larger clone lies one nucleotide away. V is TRBV5-1 and J is TRBJ1-1, with D possibly being TRBD1 (6 bases). The CDR3 is made up of 17 amino acids. CDR1 is SGHRS and CDR2 is YFSETQ in the germline V gene. V was shortened by 0 bases and J by 4 bases, with 19 bases between the two germline ends. The CDR3 nucleotides read TGCGCCAGCAGCTTGGCGTCAGGGGTTATCCTGGCCACTGAAGCTTTCTTT. Protein sequence: CASSLASGVILATEAFF.

The chain recombines TRBV20-1 with TRBJ2-5; 8 nucleotides align to TRBD1. The CDR3 has 14 residues. Germline V gene lookup returns CDR1 DFQATT and CDR2 SNEGSKA (reference sequence). Unmatched junction bases numbered 8, after V lost 4 bases and J lost 4 bases. CDR3 loop: CSATQDRAGETQYF. The CDR3 bases are TGCAGTGCTACCCAGGACAGGGCAGGAGAGACCCAGTACTTC.

The chain uses TRBV20-1 and TRBJ2-7; 8 bases are shared with TRBD1. This CDR3 region has 16 residues. V trimming: 6 bases; J trimming: 5 bases; junction bases outside the gene matches: 18. Per germline, CDR1 DFQATT and CDR2 SNEGSKA (reference sequence). CDR3 amino acids: CSATTTRGRRGDEQYF. In DNA, the CDR3 is TGCAGTGCCACCACTACCAGGGGGCGAAGGGGCGACGAGCAGTACTTC.

This clone was observed a handful of times. This sequence joins TRBV12-3 or TRBV12-4 and TRBJ1-6, with TRBD1 matching over 7 bases. This CDR3 is built from 14 residues. The trim removed 6 bases at V and 11 bases at J, leaving 10 bases unmatched. The CDR3 bases are TGTGCCAGCAGCCCGGACAGGTCTATTCCACCCCTCCACTTT. Its translation is CASSPDRSIPPLHF.

In this sample, this clone is medium-sized (0.01 to 0.1%). The rearrangement joins TRBV24-1 to TRBJ2-1; 12 bases line up with TRBD2. Looked up from germline, CDR1 is KGHDR and CDR2 is SFDVKD. This CDR3 is built from 15 residues. V shed 2 bases and J 8 bases; nucleotides not matched to a gene: 3. CDR3 DNA: TGTGCCACCAGTGATTGGCTAGCGGGAGGGGATGAGCAGTTCTTC. Its protein product is CATSDWLAGGDEQFF.

This clone was counted many times. V and J are TRBV5-1 and TRBJ2-5, with 11 bases lining up with TRBD2. Looked up from germline, CDR1 is SGHRS and CDR2 is YFSETQ. Trimming cost V 6 bases and J 5 bases; bases outside gene matches: 6. CDR3 size: 14 residues. The DNA for the CDR3 is TGCGCCAGCACCCTAGCGGGGGGCCGGGAGACCCAGTACTTC. Translating gives CASTLAGGRETQYF.

By sample fraction, this clone is medium-sized. V and J are TRBV6-5 and TRBJ1-6, with a weak D call TRBD1 (5 bases). This CDR3 contains 16 residues. The germline V gene encodes CDR1 MNHEY and CDR2 SVGAGI. The germline V and J ends were trimmed by 2 bases and 7 bases, with 15 bases remaining between them. The CDR3 protein is CASSYRSGRENSPLHF. The DNA for the CDR3 is TGTGCCAGCAGTTACCGTTCGGGACGGGAAAATTCACCCCTCCACTTT.

V usage is TRBV20-1 and J usage is TRBJ2-7; D is possibly TRBD2 (5 bases). V lost 5 bases and J 2 bases, leaving 13 bases between the germline ends. CDR1 is DFQATT, CDR2 SNEGSKA, per germline (reference sequence). The CDR3 is 13 amino acids. CDR3 DNA sequence: TGCAGTGCTCCTCGGACGGGGACCTACGAGCAGTACTTC. Translated, it gives CSAPRTGTYEQYF.

This clone was counted at least ten times. The rearrangement joins TRBV30 to TRBJ2-7; TRBD1 matches 7 bases. Germline V gene sequence: CDR1 GTSNPN, CDR2 SVGIG (reference sequence). There are 14 residues in the CDR3. J was trimmed by 4 bases and V by 0 bases; bases with no gene match: 6. CDR3 in DNA: TGTGCCTGGAGTGTAGCAGGGACAGCTTACGAGCAGTACTTC. It codes for CAWSVAGTAYEQYF.

There are a few counts of this clone. The chain has TRBV27 and TRBJ1-1; 9 bases map to TRBD1. V was pared by 6 bases and J by 2 bases, with 4 bases of the junction left unmatched. Germline V gene sequence: CDR1 MNHEY, CDR2 SMNVEV (reference sequence). The CDR3 has 14 residues. In nucleotides, the CDR3 is TGTGCCAGCAGCCAGACAGGGGGAAACACTGAAGCTTTCTTT. Residues: CASSQTGGNTEAFF.

This clone is labeled medium-sized. The chain joins TRBV4-3 to TRBJ1-1, with D possibly matching TRBD1 (5 bases). Germline V CDR1 and CDR2: LGHNA, YSLEER. The CDR3 covers 16 residues. V gave up 0 bases and J gave up 1 base, with 12 bases separating them. CDR3 nucleotides: TGCGCCAGCAGCCAAGATCCCTGGGACGGGAACACTGAAGCTTTCTTT. This gives the protein CASSQDPWDGNTEAFF.

The CDR3 DNA reads as TGTGCCAGCATCCACCCGCCGTGGTCCGTTCTATATGAGCAGTTCTTC. Translating gives CASIHPPWSVLYEQFF. This chain connects TRBV7-6 to TRBJ2-1; D call uncertain. The CDR3 contains 16 residues. V was pared by 7 bases and J by 8 bases, with 24 bases between. Germline lookup yields CDR1 SGHVS and CDR2 FNYEAQ.

There are a few counts of this clone. The chain links TRBV6-1 to TRBJ2-7; D might be TRBD1 or TRBD2, each matching 5 bases. V lost 5 bases to trimming and J lost 2 bases, with 13 bases between them. The CDR3 sequence is 14 residues long. CDR1 is MNHNS and CDR2 is SASEGT in the germline V gene. The CDR3 protein is CASSYGTGTYEQYF. Written as DNA, the CDR3 is TGTGCCAGCAGTTATGGGACGGGTACCTACGAGCAGTACTTC.

This clone showed up many times. The chain employs TRBV7-2 and TRBJ2-7; D is unresolved. Germline V CDR1 and CDR2: SGHTA, FQGNSA. Trimming cost V 5 bases and J 3 bases, with 11 bases left between them. There are 13 residues in the CDR3. This chain's CDR3 is CASSPFAHYEQYF. In DNA, the CDR3 is TGTGCCAGCAGCCCCTTCGCCCACTACGAGCAGTACTTC.

This clone was observed a single time. The chain uses TRBV11-2 and TRBJ2-7, with D perhaps assigned TRBD1 or TRBD2 (6 bases each). The CDR3 loop spans 16 amino acids. Trimming left V 4 bases short and J 2 bases short, with 18 bases between. From germline, CDR1 is SGHAT and CDR2 FQNNGV. CDR3 loop: CASSSLGGLGAYEQYF. The CDR3 coding sequence is TGTGCCAGCAGCTCCTTGGGGGGCCTGGGAGCCTACGAGCAGTACTTC.

This clone ranks as medium-sized. V usage is TRBV18 and J usage is TRBJ2-3; TRBD2 agrees at 7 bases. Germline CDR1 is KGHSH and CDR2 is LQKENI. The J segment lost 1 base and the V segment lost 1 base, leaving 2 bases of the junction unmatched. This CDR3 is built from 15 residues. CDR3 sequence (DNA): TGTGCCAGCTCACCACGGGGGGGGGGCACAGATACGCAGTATTTT. Its protein product is CASSPRGGGTDTQYF.

By share, this clone ranks as medium-sized. One end of the junction is discordant with germline, which a read error may explain. The rearrangement links TRBV6-1 to TRBJ1-2, with TRBD1 matching over 8 bases. The CDR3 sequence is 11 residues long. Germline V CDR1 and CDR2: MNHNS, SASEGT. The CDR3: CASTGWGQAVF. The CDR3, as DNA: TGTGCCAGCACCGGGTGGGGACAGGCCGTCTTC.

This chain links TRBV11-1 with TRBJ2-1, with 9 bases that match TRBD1. The CDR3 is made up of 14 amino acids. The germline V gene encodes CDR1 SGHAT and CDR2 FQDESV (reference sequence). V lost 6 bases and J lost 4; bases outside the gene matches: 4. The CDR3 here is CASSRDRDYNEQFF. The CDR3 region has the DNA TGTGCCAGCAGTCGGGACAGGGATTACAATGAGCAGTTCTTC.

This chain connects TRBV20-1 to TRBJ1-5, with 9 bases that match TRBD1. The V gene's germline CDR1 is DFQATT and CDR2 SNEGSKA (reference sequence). With 1 base clipped from V and 6 bases from J, the junction kept 16 bases outside the gene matches. The CDR3 loop spans 18 amino acids. CDR3 nucleotides: TGCAGTGCTAGAGCAGGGAGACAGGGGGTCTTTGGGGGTCAGCCCCAGCATTTT. Encoded protein: CSARAGRQGVFGGQPQHF.

This clone has only a few counts. Other DNA sequences of this sample code for an identical CDR3. The chain combines TRBV4-1 with TRBJ2-7; 12 bases agree with TRBD1. CDR3 size: 16 residues. V lost 4 bases to trimming and J lost 2 bases; unmatched junction nucleotides: 6. The germline gives CDR1 MGHRA, CDR2 YSYEKL. In DNA, the CDR3 is TGCGCCAGCAGCCCGGGACAGGGGGCCGGGGCCTACGAGCAGTACTTC. This gives the protein CASSPGQGAGAYEQYF.

This clone was seen at least ten times. This chain uses TRBV6-4 with TRBJ2-2; tentatively, D is TRBD1 (6 bases). The CDR3 consists of 14 residues. From germline, CDR1 is MRHNA and CDR2 SNTAGT. V lost 3 bases and J lost 7, with 12 bases in between. The CDR3 loop reads CASSEDGGHGELFF. The CDR3 region has the DNA TGTGCCAGCAGTGAAGATGGGGGACACGGGGAGCTGTTTTTT.

By frequency in the sample, this clone is medium-sized. The rearrangement links TRBV20-1 to TRBJ2-1, with D possibly matching TRBD2 (5 bases). V lost 5 bases, J lost 0 bases, and 11 bases lay in between. Germline CDR1 reads DFQATT; CDR2 reads SNEGSKA (reference sequence). The CDR3 is 14 amino acids. The CDR3 region is CSAGGDVSYNEQFF. CDR3 bases: TGCAGTGCTGGAGGAGACGTCTCCTACAATGAGCAGTTCTTC.

This clone is judged medium-sized. The chain joins TRBV30 to TRBJ1-3, with 7 bases lining up with TRBD1. The CDR3 spans 15 residues. V lost 4 bases and J lost 6; bases outside the gene matches: 12. CDR1 GTSNPN and CDR2 SVGIG come from the germline V gene (reference sequence). The DNA of the CDR3 is TGTGCCTGGACCCGAGCAGGGGGGCCAGAAAACACCATATATTTT. This translates into CAWTRAGGPENTIYF.

J is TRBJ2-1 and V is TRBV7-2, with TRBD2 identical over 7 bases. Germline V gene data show CDR1 as SGHTA and CDR2 as FQGNSA. The CDR3 covers 14 residues. J lost 4 bases, V lost 3 bases, and 3 bases had no gene match. In DNA form, the CDR3 reads TGTGCCAGCAGCTTCCCTAGCGGATACAATGAGCAGTTCTTC. This translates into CASSFPSGYNEQFF.

Judged by abundance, this clone is medium-sized. V and J are TRBV6-1 and TRBJ1-2; 7 bases line up with TRBD1. Trimming at V came to 4 bases and at J to 6 bases, leaving 14 bases not matched to a gene. The CDR3 totals 16 residues. Germline V gene data show CDR1 as MNHNS and CDR2 as SASEGT. DNA for the CDR3: TGTGCCAGCAGTGGCTCTCTCACAGGGGATGGGGATGGCTACACCTTC. Residues: CASSGSLTGDGDGYTF.